Presented here are 30 T cell receptor beta chains from one specimen sequenced in a study of T cell repertoires in cytomegalovirus infection. TCRdb used MiXCR to reprocess the reads, holding one entry per CDR3 protein. The sample has around 530,000 distinct CDR3 sequences; approximately 17% are singletons. Input material: CD8+ T cells from PBMCs. These receptors all come from a human donor in good health (CMV status not recorded). Some clones in this sample may be carry-over from other donors' samples.

This clonotype has more than one count but fewer than ten. The rearrangement uses TRBV6-5 and TRBJ2-7; maybe TRBD2 (5 bases). This CDR3 is built from 15 residues. V was trimmed by 0 bases and J by 7 bases, leaving 16 bases between them. CDR1 is MNHEY, CDR2 SVGAGI, per germline. The DNA for the CDR3 is TGTGCCAGCAGTTACTCGAGTGAGGGCCTGACTGAGCAGTACTTC. It is translated as CASSYSSEGLTEQYF.

This clonotype showed up many times. The chain couples TRBV7-9 to TRBJ2-3; no definite D call. V was shortened by 2 bases and J by 0 bases, with 6 bases between the two germline ends. The CDR3 has 14 amino acids. Germline assignment: CDR1 SEHNR and CDR2 FQNEAQ (reference sequence). CDR3 residues: CASSLHRSTDTQYF. For the CDR3, the DNA is TGTGCCAGCAGCTTACACCGCAGCACAGATACGCAGTATTTT.

The V and J genes are TRBV15 and TRBJ1-3; tentative D call: TRBD1 (5 bases). Germline CDR1 LNHNV, CDR2 YYDKDF (reference sequence). There are 17 residues in the CDR3. V was shortened by 2 bases and J by 2 bases, with 16 bases between the two germline ends. This chain's CDR3 is CATSRSRGGDAGNTIYF. Here the CDR3 DNA reads TGTGCCACCAGCAGATCCCGGGGGGGGGACGCTGGAAACACCATATATTTT.

This chain links TRBV25-1 with TRBJ1-2; 10 positions agree with TRBD1. The V and J ends lost 4 bases and 11 bases, in that order; junction bases with no gene match: 7. Germline V CDR1 and CDR2: MGHDK, SYGVNS. The CDR3 runs 13 residues. In nucleotides, the CDR3 is TGTGCCAGCAGTGCCCAAGGACAGGGGGGATACACCTTC. This translates into CASSAQGQGGYTF.

The V gene is TRBV5-1, the J gene TRBJ2-2; weak D call: TRBD2 (7 bases). The V gene lost 7 bases and the J gene lost 4 bases, with 14 bases spanning the gap. The CDR3 covers 14 residues. The germline V gene encodes CDR1 SGHRS and CDR2 YFSETQ. CDR3 protein: CASAGAGRTGELFF. CDR3 DNA sequence: TGCGCCAGCGCGGGGGCAGGTCGCACCGGGGAGCTGTTTTTT.

This clonotype was seen ten or more times. The rearrangement links TRBV4-1 to TRBJ1-1; D might be TRBD1 (6 bases). Germline V CDR1 and CDR2: MGHRA, YSYEKL. The V gene lost 3 bases and the J gene lost 5 bases, with 13 bases spanning the gap. CDR3 size: 14 residues. CDR3 residues: CASSHHREVTEAFF. The CDR3 DNA follows: TGCGCCAGCAGCCACCACAGGGAGGTGACTGAAGCTTTCTTT.

The chain couples TRBV19 to TRBJ1-5; D remains ambiguous. Germline V CDR1 and CDR2: LNHDA, SQIVND (reference sequence). With 10 bases removed from V and 2 bases from J, the gap between germline ends came to 15 bases. The CDR3 has 14 amino acids. The CDR3 sequence: CATLVGNGNQPQHF. CDR3 sequence (DNA): TGTGCCACCCTGGTAGGAAACGGCAATCAGCCCCAGCATTTT.

This clonotype was observed a few times. The V call is TRBV4-2, the J call TRBJ2-1; D may be TRBD2 (6 bases). The CDR3 length is 16 residues. Germline V lookup: CDR1 LGHNA, CDR2 YNFKEQ. The germline V and J ends were trimmed by 1 base and 6 bases, with 16 bases remaining between them. The CDR3 region has the DNA TGTGCCAGCAGCCAAGGTCTGCTAGCGACCGCCAATGAGCAGTTCTTC. Translated, it gives CASSQGLLATANEQFF.

The sample holds many counts of this clonotype. The V call is TRBV6-5, the J call TRBJ1-1; D is perhaps TRBD1 (5 bases). The CDR3 runs 13 residues. CDR1 and CDR2 (germline): MNHEY, SVGAGI. The V and J ends lost 5 bases and 5 bases respectively, with 12 bases between them. The CDR3, as DNA: TGTGCCAGCAGTCCGGGGGGTCAGACTGAAGCTTTCTTT. Amino acids: CASSPGGQTEAFF.

Turning to this clonotype: A read error is possible here, since a much larger clone lies one base away. The chain links TRBV6-1 to TRBJ1-2, with D unresolved. The CDR3 loop spans 17 amino acids. Germline lookup yields CDR1 MNHNS and CDR2 SASEGT. Between the trimmed V and J ends, which lost 4 bases and 4 bases, there was a span of 22 bases. The CDR3, as DNA: TGTGCCAGCAGTGGAGACCACATGACATTTGGGATCTATGGCTACACCTTC. Amino acid sequence: CASSGDHMTFGIYGYTF.

This chain links TRBV20-1 with TRBJ1-3; D is possibly TRBD1 (6 bases). This CDR3 spans 13 amino acids. Germline V gives CDR1 DFQATT, CDR2 SNEGSKA (reference sequence). V was trimmed by 0 bases and J by 8 bases, leaving 11 bases between them. CDR3 nucleotides: TGCAGTGCTAGAGATCAGGGGCCGCACACCATATATTTT. Its protein product is CSARDQGPHTIYF.

This clonotype was observed a handful of times. The gene calls are TRBV10-1 and TRBJ2-5; possibly TRBD2 for D (5 bases). CDR3 length: 17 amino acids. The V and J ends lost 3 bases and 5 bases respectively, with 22 bases between them. Germline CDR1 WNHNN, CDR2 SYGVQD (reference sequence). DNA for the CDR3: TGCGCCAGCAGTGAAGGAAACGCTGCTACTAGGTGGGAGACCCAGTACTTC. This codes for CASSEGNAATRWETQYF.

This clonotype was picked up many times. In DNA, the CDR3 is TGTGCCAGCAGTTTTGGGGCGCGCAAGCAGTTCTTC. Translated, it gives CASSFGARKQFF. J is TRBJ2-1 and V is TRBV12-3 or TRBV12-4; a weak D match, TRBD1 (5 bases). The CDR3 loop spans 12 amino acids. Trimming pared 3 bases from V and 11 bases from J, leaving 11 bases between.

The genes are TRBV5-1 and TRBJ1-1; the match to TRBD1 covers 7 bases. J gave up 0 bases and V 2 bases, and 7 bases lay outside the gene matches. CDR1 is SGHRS and CDR2 is YFSETQ in the germline V gene. This CDR3 comprises 16 residues. The CDR3 DNA sequence: TGCGCCAGCAGCTTTCACAGGGGAGATATGAACACTGAAGCTTTCTTT. It is translated as CASSFHRGDMNTEAFF.

Details on this clonotype: It may be a read error: a sequence one base away is much more abundant. V and J are TRBV7-4 and TRBJ1-2; no clear D. This CDR3 spans 13 amino acids. The germline V gene encodes CDR1 SGHVT and CDR2 SQSDAQ. The V gene lost 3 bases and the J gene lost 4 bases, with 9 bases spanning the gap. CDR3 nucleotide sequence: TGTGCCAGCAGCTTCCAACAGTCCTATGGCTACACCTTC. Translation gives CASSFQQSYGYTF.

The chain employs TRBV27 and TRBJ2-7, with 11 nucleotides matching TRBD1. Looked up from germline, CDR1 is MNHEY and CDR2 is SMNVEV (reference sequence). The CDR3 is 14 residues long. Germline trimming cut 6 bases from V and 0 bases from J; bases unmatched to any gene: 1. The CDR3 DNA is TGTGCCAGCAGGGGGACAGGGGGCTCCTACGAGCAGTACTTC. Its translation is CASRGTGGSYEQYF.

This clonotype was recorded at least ten times. The chain recombines TRBV14 with TRBJ2-7; a weak D match, TRBD1 (6 bases). This CDR3 is 15 amino acids long. The germline CDR1 and CDR2 sequences are SGHDN and FVKESK. Trimming stripped 0 bases from V and 5 bases from J, with 14 bases between. The CDR3 DNA is TGTGCCAGCAGCCAAGAACCGCAGGGGCTGAACGAGCAGTACTTC. It yields the protein CASSQEPQGLNEQYF.

This clonotype was found many times. V and J are TRBV6-1 and TRBJ2-2; 7 nucleotides agree with TRBD2. Trimming cost V 7 bases and J 0 bases; bases outside gene matches: 5. The CDR3 covers 15 residues. CDR1 is MNHNS and CDR2 is SASEGT in the germline V gene. CDR3 sequence: CASTGGSSNTGELFF. The DNA of the CDR3 is TGTGCCAGCACCGGGGGGTCATCGAACACCGGGGAGCTGTTTTTT.

The J gene is TRBJ2-5, the V gene TRBV19, with 10 bases that match TRBD2. The trim removed 6 bases at V and 3 bases at J, leaving 7 bases unmatched. The CDR3 contains 15 residues. CDR1 is LNHDA and CDR2 is SQIVND in the germline V gene (reference sequence). DNA of the CDR3: TGTGCCAGTAGCCCGCCGGGACTAGCGAAAGAGACCCAGTACTTC. Protein: CASSPPGLAKETQYF. The complete variable domain, with remaining parts taken from reference TRBV19 and TRBJ2-5, reads DGGITQSPKYLFRKEGQNVTLSCEQNLNHDAMYWYRQDPGQGLRLIYYSQIVNDFQKGDIAEGYSVSREKKESFPLTVTSAQKNPTAFYLCASSPPGLAKETQYFGPGTRLLVL.

This clonotype was detected only a few times. The chain links TRBV15 to TRBJ1-1, with a possible D match to TRBD1 (6 bases). CDR1 is LNHNV, CDR2 YYDKDF, per germline (reference sequence). V was clipped by 0 bases and J by 5 bases, with 16 bases between them. The CDR3 is made up of 16 amino acids. In DNA form, the CDR3 reads TGTGCCACCAGCAGAGAGAGGGCAGGGGTTGGAACTGAAGCTTTCTTT. Its translation: CATSRERAGVGTEAFF. The variable domain in full, completed from reference TRBV15 and TRBJ1-1, reads DAMVIQNPRYQVTQFGKPVTLSCSQTLNHNVMYWYQQKSSQAPKLLFHYYDKDFNNEADTPDNFQSRRPNTSFCFLDIRSPGLGDTAMYLCATSRERAGVGTEAFFGQGTRLTVV.

This clonotype was seen repeatedly, ten times or more. The chain joins TRBV7-8 to TRBJ2-2; the match to TRBD1 covers 7 bases. V trimming: 5 bases; J trimming: 6 bases; junction bases outside the gene matches: 9. CDR3 size: 15 residues. Per germline, CDR1 SGHVS and CDR2 FQNEAQ. DNA for the CDR3: TGTGCCAGCAGCAGGCGACAGGGTGAAGCCGGGGAGCTGTTTTTT. Translated: CASSRRQGEAGELFF.

The table lists this clonotype with many counts. This rearrangement joins TRBV7-9 to TRBJ2-7, with a weak D call TRBD1 (5 bases). Germline CDR1 reads SEHNR; CDR2 reads FQNEAQ (reference sequence). The CDR3 has 14 residues. The V gene lost 4 bases and the J gene lost 3 bases, with 13 bases spanning the gap. Here the CDR3 reads CASSSSTEDYEQYF. CDR3 DNA: TGTGCCAGCAGCTCTTCGACAGAGGACTACGAGCAGTACTTC.

This clonotype was detected ten times or more. This chain connects TRBV19 to TRBJ1-1; unclear D gene. The CDR3 covers 17 residues. V gave up 5 bases and J gave up 0 bases, with 19 bases separating them. CDR1 and CDR2 (germline): LNHDA, SQIVND (reference sequence). CDR3 sequence: CASSSEPLAGLNTEAFF. In DNA, the CDR3 is TGTGCCAGTAGTTCCGAACCCCTGGCAGGTCTGAACACTGAAGCTTTCTTT.

The V call is TRBV28, the J call TRBJ1-1; 10 bases are a match to TRBD1. The CDR3 is made up of 14 amino acids. Per the germline V gene, CDR1 is MDHEN and CDR2 is SYDVKM. The trim removed 7 bases at V and 4 bases at J, leaving 6 bases unmatched. CDR3 DNA sequence: TGTGCCAGCATTGACAGGGGGCAGAGCACTGAAGCTTTCTTT. It encodes CASIDRGQSTEAFF.

In its sample, this clonotype was seen many times. The chain joins TRBV7-3 to TRBJ2-1, with 7 bases fitting TRBD2. Germline CDR1 SGHTA, CDR2 FQGTGA. After removal of 0 bases from V and 6 bases from J, the junction contained 5 bases not matched to a gene. The length of the CDR3 is 15 residues. This CDR3 reads CASSLTGGSVNEQFF. The CDR3 coding sequence is TGTGCCAGCAGCTTAACCGGCGGGAGTGTCAATGAGCAGTTCTTC.

The rearrangement joins TRBV15 to TRBJ2-1; D gene ambiguous. Trimming cost V 9 bases and J 0 bases, with 12 bases left between them. CDR1 and CDR2 from the germline V gene are LNHNV and YYDKDF (reference sequence). The CDR3 extends over 14 amino acids. CDR3 coding DNA: TGTGCCACTTCCACAGTTGGCTCCTACAATGAGCAGTTCTTC. Its translation: CATSTVGSYNEQFF.

This clonotype was found many times. The chain links TRBV11-2 to TRBJ2-7; 7 bases match TRBD2. V was pared by 4 bases and J by 2 bases, with 8 bases of the junction left unmatched. Germline V gene sequence: CDR1 SGHAT, CDR2 FQNNGV. CDR3 length equals 15 residues. The CDR3 is CASSWAGVTTYEQYF. Written as DNA, the CDR3 is TGTGCCAGCAGCTGGGCGGGAGTAACAACCTACGAGCAGTACTTC.

This clonotype was detected many times. The V gene is TRBV4-2, the J gene TRBJ2-1; 8 nucleotides align to TRBD2. This CDR3 is 16 amino acids long. The V gene end was trimmed by 4 bases and the J gene end by 7 bases; junction bases not matched to a gene: 12. The germline V gene has CDR1 LGHNA and CDR2 YNFKEQ. The DNA of the CDR3 is TGTGCCAGCAGCCCGACCGGGGGCGGGAGGATAAATGAGCAGTTCTTC. The encoded protein is CASSPTGGGRINEQFF.

This chain's CDR3 is CASIRRASGYEQYF. The CDR3 coding sequence is TGTGCCAGCATTCGGAGGGCTAGCGGCTACGAGCAGTACTTC. The rearrangement links TRBV2 to TRBJ2-7; 7 bases match TRBD2. Germline CDR1 reads SNHLY; CDR2 reads FYNNEI. The CDR3 runs 14 residues. Losses at the gene ends were 7 bases for V and 3 bases for J; bases not matched to a gene: 9.

The rearrangement uses TRBV9 and TRBJ2-3; TRBD1 matches at 10 bases. The CDR3 consists of 15 residues. Per the germline V gene, CDR1 is SGDLS and CDR2 is YYNGEE. V gave up 3 bases and J gave up 6 bases; unmatched junction bases: 7. The CDR3 DNA is TGTGCCAGCAGCGCAAGACAGGGGGCGCGGGATACGCAGTATTTT. The encoded protein is CASSARQGARDTQYF. Using reference TRBV9 and TRBJ2-3 for the parts outside the CDR3, the full variable domain is DSGVTQTPKHLITATGQRVTLRCSPRSGDLSVYWYQQSLDQGLQFLIQYYNGEERAKGNILERFSAQQFPDLHSELNLSSLELGDSALYFCASSARQGARDTQYFGPGTRLTVL.